These T cell receptor beta chains were read from a single sample in a study of shared T cell receptors in the human thymus. Measured with immunoSEQ multiplex PCR; TCRdb has only the in-frame clones, and not every one. The table records 630,000 or so clones, around 87% of them present only once. The same data also went into a second study, on human thymus T cells.

Sequencing was done on a sample of thymocytes. The source of these receptors is a boy under two years old with a congenital heart defect. Each CDR3 is given with its conserved first and last residue. Each record gives: D gene, J gene, clone size, V gene, CDR3 DNA, CDR3 protein. The D gene is left open where the match is weak. The size field is filled for only some rows; it gives once, few, many or a size class.

D: .
J: TRBJ1-4
size: .
V: TRBV5-6
DNA: TGTGCCAGCAGCTCCTCAGGGGTCCCTAATGAAAAACTGTTTTTT
CDR3: CASSSSGVPNEKLFF

D: .
J: TRBJ1-2
size: .
V: TRBV7-2
DNA: TGTGCCAGCAGCTTAATCCCGAACAAACCACCCTATGGCTACACCTTC
CDR3: CASSLIPNKPPYGYTF

D: TRBD1
J: TRBJ1-5
size: .
V: TRBV5-1
DNA: TGCGCCAGCAGCCCCGAACCGGGACAGGGCTCCACGGATCAGCCCCAGCATTTT
CDR3: CASSPEPGQGSTDQPQHF

D: TRBD1
J: TRBJ1-5
size: .
V: TRBV4-3
DNA: TGCGCCAGCAGCCAAGACCGGGACAGGGGAAGGGCCCAGCATTTT
CDR3: CASSQDRDRGRAQHF

D: TRBD2
J: TRBJ2-7
size: .
V: TRBV28
DNA: TGTGCCAGCAGCGGGAGGCAGGGCTACTCCTACGAGCAGTACTTC
CDR3: CASSGRQGYSYEQYF

D: .
J: TRBJ1-2
size: .
V: TRBV7-2
DNA: TGTGCCAGCATCCATCCGCAGGGGAGAGGTGGCTACACCTTC
CDR3: CASIHPQGRGGYTF

D: TRBD1
J: TRBJ2-7
size: .
V: TRBV5-1
DNA: TGCGCCAGCAGCTTGACGGACAGGGGAGATGACGAGCAGTACTTC
CDR3: CASSLTDRGDDEQYF

D: TRBD2
J: TRBJ2-7
size: .
V: TRBV5-1
DNA: TGCGCCAGCAGCTTGGGCGACGGACTAGCGGGGTGGCGCGCCTACGAGCAGTACTTC
CDR3: CASSLGDGLAGWRAYEQYF

D: TRBD2
J: TRBJ2-7
size: .
V: TRBV6-6
DNA: TGTGCCAGCAATACCGAGACTAGCGGGAACGAGCAGTACTTC
CDR3: CASNTETSGNEQYF

D: TRBD1
J: TRBJ2-7
size: .
V: TRBV5-6
DNA: TGTGCCAGCAGCTCGGGACAGGTGAGAAGGAAGTACTTC
CDR3: CASSSGQVRRKYF

D: TRBD1
J: TRBJ1-6
size: .
V: TRBV5-1
DNA: TGCGCCAGCAGCTTAGGACAGGTTGATTCCCCCCTCCACTTT
CDR3: CASSLGQVDSPLHF

D: TRBD1
J: TRBJ2-5
size: .
V: TRBV5-1
DNA: TGCGCCAGCAGCCCAGGGGGCTGTAGGGAGACCCAGTACTTC
CDR3: CASSPGGCRETQYF

D: .
J: TRBJ2-1
size: .
V: TRBV4-3
DNA: TGCGCCAGCAGCCAAGCATTTCTGAGCTCCTACAATGAGCAGTTCTTC
CDR3: CASSQAFLSSYNEQFF

D: TRBD1
J: TRBJ1-2
size: .
V: TRBV25-1
DNA: TGTGCCAGCACCCCTGAGGGACAGGAAACTAACTATGGCTACACCTTC
CDR3: CASTPEGQETNYGYTF

D: TRBD2
J: TRBJ2-5
size: .
V: TRBV9
DNA: TGTGCCAGCAGCGTAGAGGGGACTAGCAGGGGTAAAGAGACCCAGTACTTC
CDR3: CASSVEGTSRGKETQYF

D: .
J: TRBJ2-2
size: .
V: TRBV2
DNA: TGTGCCAGCAACAGGGTCAACGGGGAGCTGTTTTTT
CDR3: CASNRVNGELFF

D: TRBD2
J: TRBJ2-2
size: once
V: TRBV9
DNA: TGTGCCAGCAGCGCCCACATCGGGACTAGCAGCACCGGGGAGCTGTTTTTT
CDR3: CASSAHIGTSSTGELFF

D: TRBD1
J: TRBJ2-1
size: .
V: TRBV5-1
DNA: TGCGCCAGCAGCTTGGATTTCATTGAGGGGGCGCGGGTTGAGCAGTTCTTC
CDR3: CASSLDFIEGARVEQFF

D: TRBD2
J: TRBJ2-5
size: once
V: TRBV29-1
DNA: TGCAGCGTTGAAGTGGGATGGACTAGCGGGAGTCAAGAGACCCAGTACTTC
CDR3: CSVEVGWTSGSQETQYF

D: TRBD2
J: TRBJ2-5
size: .
V: TRBV5-1
DNA: TGCGCCAGCAGCTTGGGTGGGGGACTAGAGTTAGAGACCCAGTACTTC
CDR3: CASSLGGGLELETQYF

D: .
J: TRBJ2-5
size: .
V: TRBV28
DNA: TGTGCCAGCTCCCCCTGGGGCTCTTGGGAGACCCAGTACTTC
CDR3: CASSPWGSWETQYF

D: .
J: TRBJ1-1
size: .
V: TRBV14
DNA: TGTGCCAGCAGCCACAGCGGAATGAACACTGAAGCTTTCTTT
CDR3: CASSHSGMNTEAFF

D: TRBD2
J: TRBJ2-7
size: .
V: TRBV4-1
DNA: TGCGCCAGCAGCCAAGATCGAATGACTAGCGGGGGGAGCTCCTACGAGCAGTACTTC
CDR3: CASSQDRMTSGGSSYEQYF

D: TRBD1
J: TRBJ2-5
size: .
V: TRBV9
DNA: TGTGCCAGCAGCGAGGGGACAGGGGGAACGAGGGAGACCCAGTACTTC
CDR3: CASSEGTGGTRETQYF

D: TRBD1
J: TRBJ1-1
size: .
V: TRBV4-3
DNA: TGCGCCAGCAGCCAAGAACTAAACGGACAGGTCGGGGGAAGCGGCACTGAAGCTTTCTTT
CDR3: CASSQELNGQVGGSGTEAFF

D: TRBD2
J: TRBJ2-1
size: few
V: TRBV5-8
DNA: TGTGCCAGCAGCTTGGTGCGGGAGGTCCATGAGCAGTTCTTC
CDR3: CASSLVREVHEQFF

D: TRBD2
J: TRBJ2-7
size: .
V: TRBV7-2
DNA: TGTGCCAGCAGCCAACTAAAAAGGACTAGCTCCTACGAGCAGTACTTC
CDR3: CASSQLKRTSSYEQYF

D: .
J: TRBJ2-7
size: .
V: TRBV7-2
DNA: TGTGCCAGCAGCTTTTGGCGTAAAAAGGGGCAGGGCGACTACGAGCAGTACTTC
CDR3: CASSFWRKKGQGDYEQYF

D: TRBD2
J: TRBJ2-3
size: .
V: TRBV15
DNA: TGTGCCACCAGCAGAGTGGGGAACTCTAGGGCGGGAGGCCCCCTCGATACGCAGTATTTT
CDR3: CATSRVGNSRAGGPLDTQYF

D: .
J: TRBJ1-1
size: .
V: TRBV29-1
DNA: TGCAGCGTAAGCGGGGGGCCCACTGAAGCTTTCTTT
CDR3: CSVSGGPTEAFF

D: TRBD1
J: TRBJ1-2
size: .
V: TRBV11-2
DNA: TGTGCCAGCAGCTTAGAGAAGGGGGCTTTTTTGAATGGCTACACCTTC
CDR3: CASSLEKGAFLNGYTF

D: .
J: TRBJ1-6
size: .
V: TRBV10-3
DNA: TGTGCCATCACGAAGGAAGGGGGTAATTCACCCCTCCACTTT
CDR3: CAITKEGGNSPLHF

D: TRBD2
J: TRBJ2-3
size: .
V: TRBV10-3
DNA: TGTGCCATCAGTCTAGGGACTAGCGGGAGGAAGAGCACAGATACGCAGTATTTT
CDR3: CAISLGTSGRKSTDTQYF

D: TRBD1
J: TRBJ2-3
size: once
V: TRBV6-5
DNA: TGTGCCAGCAGCCTCCGGGACAGGGGTGGGGATACGCAGTATTTT
CDR3: CASSLRDRGGDTQYF

D: .
J: TRBJ2-2
size: .
V: TRBV4-3
DNA: TGCGCCAGCAGCCACCAAATCACAGAAATTAACACCGGGGAGCTGTTTTTT
CDR3: CASSHQITEINTGELFF

D: TRBD1
J: TRBJ1-3
size: few
V: TRBV30
DNA: TGTGCCTGGACCGGGACAGGGATCGATTTCCCTGGAAACACCATATATTTT
CDR3: CAWTGTGIDFPGNTIYF

D: .
J: TRBJ2-7
size: .
V: TRBV5-1
DNA: TGCGCCAGCAGGGGTAGGACGGGGGTTAGAGGCGAGCAGTACTTC
CDR3: CASRGRTGVRGEQYF